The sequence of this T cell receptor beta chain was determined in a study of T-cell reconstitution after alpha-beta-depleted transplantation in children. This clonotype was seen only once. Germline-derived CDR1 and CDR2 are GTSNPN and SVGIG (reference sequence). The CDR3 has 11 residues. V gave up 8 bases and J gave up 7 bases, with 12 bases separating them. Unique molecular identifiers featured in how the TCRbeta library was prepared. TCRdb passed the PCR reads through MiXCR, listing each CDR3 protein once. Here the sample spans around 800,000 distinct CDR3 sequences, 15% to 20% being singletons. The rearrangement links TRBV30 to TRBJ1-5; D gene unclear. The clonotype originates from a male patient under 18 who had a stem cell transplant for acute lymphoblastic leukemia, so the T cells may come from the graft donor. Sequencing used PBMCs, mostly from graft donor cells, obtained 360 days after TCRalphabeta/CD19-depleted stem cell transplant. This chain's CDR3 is CAGGEGQPQHF. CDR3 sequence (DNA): TGTGCCGGTGGTGAGGGCCAGCCCCAGCATTTT.